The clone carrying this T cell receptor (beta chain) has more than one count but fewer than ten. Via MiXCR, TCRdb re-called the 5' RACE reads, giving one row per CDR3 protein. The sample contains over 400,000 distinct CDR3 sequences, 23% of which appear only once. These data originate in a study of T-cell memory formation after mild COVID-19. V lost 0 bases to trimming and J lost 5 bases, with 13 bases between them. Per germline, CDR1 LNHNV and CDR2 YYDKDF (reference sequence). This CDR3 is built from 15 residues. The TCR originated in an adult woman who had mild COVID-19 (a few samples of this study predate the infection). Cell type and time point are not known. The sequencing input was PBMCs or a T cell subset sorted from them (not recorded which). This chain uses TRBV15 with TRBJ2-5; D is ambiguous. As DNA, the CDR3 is TGTGCCACCAGCAGAGATCAGTTACCTCAGGAGACCCAGTACTTC. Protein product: CATSRDQLPQETQYF.